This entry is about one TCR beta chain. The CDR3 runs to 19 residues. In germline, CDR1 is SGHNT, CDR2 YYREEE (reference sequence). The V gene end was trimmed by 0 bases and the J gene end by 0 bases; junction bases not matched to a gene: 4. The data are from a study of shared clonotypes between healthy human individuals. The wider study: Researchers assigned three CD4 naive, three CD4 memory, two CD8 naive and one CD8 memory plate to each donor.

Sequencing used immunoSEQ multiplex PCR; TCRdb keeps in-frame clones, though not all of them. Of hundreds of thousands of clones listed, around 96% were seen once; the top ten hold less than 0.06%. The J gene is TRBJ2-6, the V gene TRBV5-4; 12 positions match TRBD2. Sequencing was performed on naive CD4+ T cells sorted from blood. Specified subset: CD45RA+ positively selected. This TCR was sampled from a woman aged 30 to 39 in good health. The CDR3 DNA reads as TGTGCCAGCAGCTTGGAAAGACTAGCGGGGGTCTCTGGGGCCAACGTCCTGACTTTC. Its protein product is CASSLERLAGVSGANVLTF. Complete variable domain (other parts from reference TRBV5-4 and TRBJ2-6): ETGVTQSPTHLIKTRGQQVTLRCSSQSGHNTVSWYQQALGQGPQFIFQYYREEENGRGNFPPRFSGLQFPNYSSELNVNALELDDSALYLCASSLERLAGVSGANVLTFGAGSRLTVL.